These 20 T cell receptor beta chains were sequenced from one sample in a study of T-cell memory formation after mild COVID-19. From the 5' RACE reads, TCRdb called clonotypes with MiXCR, one entry per CDR3 protein. The table shows around 200,000 distinct CDR3 sequences, with over 20% occurring only once. Sequencing was carried out using PBMCs or a T cell subset sorted from them (not recorded which). These receptors originate from an adult woman who had mild COVID-19 (a few samples of this study predate the infection). Cell type and time point are not known.

The rearrangement links TRBV27 to TRBJ2-7; 7 nucleotides agree with TRBD1. Germline trimming cut 6 bases from V and 3 bases from J; bases unmatched to any gene: 11. From germline, CDR1 is MNHEY and CDR2 SMNVEV (reference sequence). The length of the CDR3 is 15 residues. CDR3 sequence (DNA): TGTGCCAGCAGCCCTGAACAGGGGTTAAGCTACGAGCAGTACTTC. This codes for CASSPEQGLSYEQYF.

This clonotype was seen only a few times. The J gene is TRBJ1-1, the V gene TRBV7-9, with 9 bases aligning to TRBD1. CDR3 length equals 15 residues. The germline CDR1 and CDR2 sequences are SEHNR and FQNEAQ (reference sequence). With 4 bases clipped from V and 8 bases from J, the junction kept 11 bases outside the gene matches. CDR3 nucleotide sequence: TGTGCCAGCAGCTCCCCACAGGGGGCCCGATCAGAAGCTTTCTTT. This sequence encodes CASSSPQGARSEAFF.

This clonotype was recorded at least ten times. The gene calls are TRBV7-9 and TRBJ2-5; D perhaps matches TRBD1 (6 bases). Germline CDR1 and CDR2: SEHNR and FQNEAQ (reference sequence). The germline V and J ends were trimmed by 3 bases and 0 bases, with 11 bases remaining between them. The CDR3 length is 15 residues. The DNA for the CDR3 is TGTGCCAGCAGCTTCGTCACAGGGTACCAAGAGACCCAGTACTTC. Its protein is CASSFVTGYQETQYF.

The rearrangement uses TRBV7-9 and TRBJ2-7, with D unresolved. V was pared by 5 bases and J by 4 bases, with 15 bases between. CDR1 is SEHNR, CDR2 FQNEAQ, per germline (reference sequence). The CDR3 is made up of 14 amino acids. As DNA, the CDR3 is TGTGCCAGCAGCGCGTACAGCGCAGATTACGAGCAGTACTTC. Amino acid sequence: CASSAYSADYEQYF.

V gene TRBV5-6 combines with J gene TRBJ2-5; 10 bases are a match to TRBD2. Germline CDR1 is SGHDT and CDR2 is YYEEEE. The CDR3 totals 17 residues. Trimming at V came to 0 bases and at J to 2 bases, leaving 7 bases not matched to a gene. The DNA of the CDR3 is TGTGCCAGCAGCTTGGGGACTAGCGGAGGGGGTCAAGAGACCCAGTACTTC. Encoded protein: CASSLGTSGGGQETQYF.

The chain has TRBV6-2 or TRBV6-3 and TRBJ2-7; 7 bases fit TRBD2. J lost 3 bases, V lost 9 bases, and 8 bases had no gene match. The V gene's germline CDR1 is MNHEY and CDR2 SVGEGT. The CDR3 length is 13 residues. The CDR3 bases are TGTGCCAGTTGCGGCGGGAGTTGCTACGAGCAGTACTTC. Translation: CASCGGSCYEQYF.

This clonotype was seen once. The gene calls are TRBV10-3 and TRBJ2-3; possible D gene TRBD1, 6 bases. V lost 5 bases, J lost 0 bases, and 9 bases lay in between. Germline V lookup: CDR1 ENHRY, CDR2 SYGVKD. The CDR3 has 14 residues. The CDR3 nucleotides read TGTGCCATCAGTTCCGGGACAAGCACAGATACGCAGTATTTT. Amino acid sequence: CAISSGTSTDTQYF.

This clonotype was recorded at least ten times. The chain recombines TRBV27 with TRBJ1-1; 8 nucleotides align to TRBD1. Germline V gene data show CDR1 as MNHEY and CDR2 as SMNVEV (reference sequence). J gave up 3 bases and V 4 bases, and 13 bases lay outside the gene matches. This CDR3 has 17 residues. The CDR3 nucleotides read TGTGCCAGCAGTTCCACAGGGGGTTCTCTTTTGGACACTGAAGCTTTCTTT. Its protein is CASSSTGGSLLDTEAFF.

The sample holds a few counts of this clonotype. This chain connects TRBV7-8 to TRBJ2-5; 13 nucleotides agree with TRBD2. CDR1 and CDR2 (germline): SGHVS, FQNEAQ. The CDR3 loop spans 16 amino acids. V gave up 5 bases and J gave up 3 bases; unmatched junction bases: 6. CDR3 DNA sequence: TGTGCCAGCAGCCATAGACTAGCGGGGGGAAAAGAGACCCAGTACTTC. Its protein is CASSHRLAGGKETQYF.

The V call is TRBV15, the J call TRBJ2-7; D call uncertain. The CDR3 is 15 amino acids. Germline values: CDR1 LNHNV, CDR2 YYDKDF (reference sequence). Trimming cost V 5 bases and J 5 bases, with 19 bases left between them. In nucleotides, the CDR3 is TGTGCCACCAGCCCACGACTCCCGAAATATGACGAGCAGTACTTC. As protein: CATSPRLPKYDEQYF.

V usage is TRBV6-2 or TRBV6-3 and J usage is TRBJ1-1, with D unclear. Looked up from germline, CDR1 is MNHEY and CDR2 is SVGEGT. The CDR3 contains 14 residues. Trimming removed 4 bases at V and 7 bases at J, with 16 bases between. CDR3 residues: CASSSWTFEGEAFF. The CDR3 DNA reads TGTGCCAGCAGTTCTTGGACTTTCGAGGGTGAAGCTTTCTTT.

The CDR3 DNA reads TGTGCCAGCAGTGACCGGGACAGGGTCTACGAGCAGTACTTC. The encoded protein is CASSDRDRVYEQYF. The chain uses TRBV6-2 or TRBV6-3 and TRBJ2-7, with TRBD1 matching 9 bases. V lost 5 bases, J lost 3 bases, and 5 bases stayed unmatched. Germline CDR1 is MNHEY and CDR2 is SVGEGT. The CDR3 covers 14 residues.

The chain joins TRBV5-1 to TRBJ2-7; D may be TRBD1 or TRBD2 (5 bases each). The ends were cut back, 2 bases at V and 5 bases at J, with 17 bases in the middle. CDR3 length: 15 amino acids. Germline V gene data show CDR1 as SGHRS and CDR2 as YFSETQ. In nucleotides, the CDR3 is TGCGCCAGCAGCTTCACCGGGGCTGCGCGTGACGAGCAGTACTTC. Protein sequence: CASSFTGAARDEQYF. The full variable domain, in which reference TRBV5-1 and TRBJ2-7 provide the parts outside the CDR3, is KAGVTQTPRYLIKTRGQQVTLSCSPISGHRSVSWYQQTPGQGLQFLFEYFSETQRNKGNFPGRFSGRQFSNSRSEMNVSTLELGDSALYLCASSFTGAARDEQYFGPGTRLTVT.

The genes are TRBV7-6 and TRBJ1-2; 7 bases fit TRBD1. Germline-derived CDR1 and CDR2 are SGHVS and FNYEAQ. CDR3 size: 14 residues. V was pared by 4 bases and J by 7 bases, with 9 bases of the junction left unmatched. The CDR3 protein is CASSSRDRMSGYTF. The CDR3 coding sequence is TGTGCCAGCAGCTCCCGGGACAGAATGAGTGGCTACACCTTC.

V gene TRBV4-3 combines with J gene TRBJ2-6; 8 nucleotides match TRBD1. The CDR3 is 15 residues long. With V trimmed by 5 bases and J by 6 bases, 6 bases remained unmatched. Germline-derived CDR1 and CDR2 are LGHNA and YSLEER. CDR3: CASSSRTGKANVLTF. CDR3 sequence (DNA): TGCGCCAGCAGCTCCCGGACAGGGAAGGCCAACGTCCTGACTTTC.

This chain connects TRBV28 to TRBJ2-1; tentative D call: TRBD2 (6 bases). Trimming took 6 bases from V and 7 from J, leaving 19 bases between them. Germline loops: CDR1 MDHEN, CDR2 SYDVKM. The CDR3 loop spans 15 amino acids. The CDR3 DNA sequence: TGTGCCAGCAGCCGTAGCGGAAGCCGCTGGAATGAGCAGTTCTTC. This codes for CASSRSGSRWNEQFF.

This clonotype came up a few times. The genes are TRBV6-5 and TRBJ2-2, with D uncertain. The ends were cut back, 2 bases at V and 0 bases at J, with 10 bases in the middle. The CDR3 runs 16 residues. Germline values: CDR1 MNHEY, CDR2 SVGAGI. DNA for the CDR3: TGTGCCAGCAGTTACAATGGCGGACCGAACACCGGGGAGCTGTTTTTT. It codes for CASSYNGGPNTGELFF.

The sample holds a few counts of this clonotype. This chain links TRBV12-3 or TRBV12-4 with TRBJ1-2; D not resolved. The CDR3 length is 14 residues. Trimming took off 8 bases at V and 1 base at J, with 14 bases between the two ends. CDR3 in amino acids: CASLGKPFNYGYTF. DNA of the CDR3: TGTGCCAGCCTAGGGAAGCCTTTTAACTATGGCTACACCTTC.

This clonotype showed up just a few times. This rearrangement joins TRBV7-9 to TRBJ1-2; 11 bases match TRBD1. The V gene end was trimmed by 4 bases and the J gene end by 6 bases; junction bases not matched to a gene: 7. The germline V gene encodes CDR1 SEHNR and CDR2 FQNEAQ (reference sequence). This CDR3 is built from 15 residues. The CDR3 bases are TGTGCCAGCAGCTCACCGGACAGGGGGCCTCATGGCTACACCTTC. Its translation is CASSSPDRGPHGYTF.

This CDR3 reads CAISDPSRYYEQYF. CDR3 bases: TGTGCCATCAGTGACCCGAGCAGGTACTACGAGCAGTACTTC. The V and J genes are TRBV10-3 and TRBJ2-7; no clear D gene. The germline CDR1 and CDR2 sequences are ENHRY and SYGVKD. The CDR3 contains 14 residues. The V end was cut by 3 bases, the J end by 3 bases, with 12 bases between.